These 10 T cell receptor beta chains came from one sample sequenced in a study of T-cell reconstitution after alpha-beta-depleted transplantation in children. TCRbeta library construction was performed incorporating unique molecular identifiers. MiXCR, run by TCRdb on the PCR reads, gives a single entry per CDR3 protein. The sample holds almost 600,000 distinct CDR3 sequences, roughly a quarter seen once. Source: PBMCs, taken before TCRalphabeta/CD19-depleted stem cell transplant. These receptor sequences come from a boy less than two years old with Wiskott-Aldrich syndrome, due to receive a stem cell transplant.

The rearrangement links TRBV5-1 to TRBJ2-1; TRBD2 matches at 13 bases. This CDR3 region has 16 residues. Germline V gives CDR1 SGHRS, CDR2 YFSETQ. Trimming took 3 bases from V and 7 from J; bases not matched to a gene: 7. CDR3: CASSSPGLAGMNEQFF. The CDR3, as DNA: TGCGCCAGCAGCTCCCCGGGACTAGCGGGAATGAATGAGCAGTTCTTC.

The chain links TRBV20-1 to TRBJ2-7; a weak D match, TRBD2 (7 bases). This CDR3 spans 18 amino acids. Germline V gene data show CDR1 as DFQATT and CDR2 as SNEGSKA (reference sequence). V gave up 4 bases and J gave up 4 bases, with 29 bases separating them. CDR3 DNA: TGCAGTGCTAACCGAAGGGCGGGGGTCATGGGGGGGCGATACGAGCAGTACTTC. It encodes CSANRRAGVMGGRYEQYF.

This clonotype was recorded a few times. This chain joins TRBV4-2 and TRBJ2-4; possibly TRBD1 for D (5 bases). The CDR3 consists of 16 residues. V was clipped by 0 bases and J by 0 bases, with 9 bases between them. Germline CDR1 and CDR2: LGHNA and YNFKEQ. In DNA, the CDR3 is TGTGCCAGCAGCCAAGATTTCAGGGAAGCCAAAAACATTCAGTACTTC. Its translation: CASSQDFREAKNIQYF.

This rearrangement joins TRBV5-1 to TRBJ1-1, with D possibly TRBD1 on 6 matching bases. The CDR3 is 13 amino acids. The V end was cut by 4 bases, the J end by 7 bases, with 14 bases between. Germline values: CDR1 SGHRS, CDR2 YFSETQ. In nucleotides, the CDR3 is TGCGCCAGCAGCGAACCCGGGACAAGTGAAGCTTTCTTT. Its protein is CASSEPGTSEAFF.

This clonotype was seen a handful of times. This sequence joins TRBV10-3 and TRBJ1-2, with D unclear. The CDR3 totals 16 residues. V was trimmed by 0 bases and J by 4 bases, leaving 15 bases between them. Looked up from germline, CDR1 is ENHRY and CDR2 is SYGVKD. CDR3 loop: CAISESIRRQSYGYTF. The CDR3 DNA reads as TGTGCCATCAGTGAGTCGATTCGGAGGCAGAGCTATGGCTACACCTTC.

The chain combines TRBV11-2 with TRBJ1-3; D gene ambiguous. The CDR3 has 18 residues. V was cut by 2 bases and J by 0 bases, with 17 bases left in between. CDR1 is SGHAT, CDR2 FQNNGV, per germline. The CDR3, as DNA: TGTGCCAGCAGCTTAAAATCGGGTACTCTGAACTCTGGAAACACCATATATTTT. Encoded protein: CASSLKSGTLNSGNTIYF.

This chain connects TRBV3-1 to TRBJ2-5; D call uncertain. Germline V lookup: CDR1 LGHDT, CDR2 YNNKEL (reference sequence). This CDR3 has 15 residues. Trimming removed 3 bases at V and 2 bases at J, with 13 bases between. The DNA of the CDR3 is TGTGCCAGCAGCCAGGTGGCTCGGATTCAAGAGACCCAGTACTTC. It translates to CASSQVARIQETQYF.

The chain has TRBV5-1 and TRBJ2-5; 8 nucleotides align to TRBD2. Losses at the gene ends were 3 bases for V and 1 base for J; bases not matched to a gene: 8. The CDR3 totals 16 residues. Germline loops: CDR1 SGHRS, CDR2 YFSETQ. CDR3 region: CASSSPLTSAQETQYF. As DNA, the CDR3 is TGCGCCAGCAGCTCACCCCTGACTAGCGCCCAAGAGACCCAGTACTTC.

In this sample, this clonotype turned up a few times. The rearrangement joins TRBV10-3 to TRBJ2-7; 7 bases line up with TRBD2. The germline gives CDR1 ENHRY, CDR2 SYGVKD. The CDR3 spans 13 residues. V lost 11 bases and J lost 6; bases outside the gene matches: 13. The CDR3 region is CAVQRGLAIEQYF. CDR3 DNA: TGTGCCGTTCAGCGGGGCCTCGCAATCGAGCAGTACTTC.

In this sample, this clonotype turned up a few times. V is TRBV10-3 and J is TRBJ2-3, with D perhaps matching TRBD1 (6 bases). This CDR3 has 13 amino acids. Trimming took 5 bases from V and 6 from J, leaving 12 bases between them. Germline CDR1 reads ENHRY; CDR2 reads SYGVKD. In nucleotides, the CDR3 is TGTGCCATCAGTTCCGGACAGATCGATACGCAGTATTTT. It codes for CAISSGQIDTQYF.